This TCR beta chain appears in the sequencing data of a study of glioma-infiltrating T cells. Findings and limits, study-wide: Very few CDR3 sequences were shared between tissue and blood. Gliomas, especially low-grade, showed above-expected tissue-blood divergence; non-neoplastic patients showed below.

Using RNA template, CDR3s of TCR alpha and beta were amplified with iRepertoire arm-PCR. One-step reverse transcription and amplification started from around 100-400 ng of tissue mRNA or PBMC total RNA. TCRdb re-called the multiplex PCR reads through MiXCR, storing one row per CDR3 protein. Among around 93,000 distinct CDR3 sequences, approximately 39% were seen once, and the ten largest hold roughly two fifths. The CDR3 contains 18 residues. V lost 1 base, J lost 0 bases, and 3 bases stayed unmatched. Germline CDR1 reads KGHDR; CDR2 reads SFDVKD. This clonotype was seen repeatedly, ten times or more. Its antigen is currently unknown.

The sequenced sample consisted of glioma tissue, nonneoplastic brain tissue, or PBMCs (not recorded which). The V gene is TRBV24-1, the J gene TRBJ2-1, with 12 positions matching TRBD2. The TCR sequence derives from a human donor with low-grade glioma or glioblastoma, undergoing nonglioma brain surgery, or in good health (not recorded which). CDR3 protein: CATSDLTSGGSSYNEQFF. In DNA form, the CDR3 reads TGTGCCACCAGTGATTTAACTAGCGGGGGGTCCTCCTACAATGAGCAGTTCTTC.